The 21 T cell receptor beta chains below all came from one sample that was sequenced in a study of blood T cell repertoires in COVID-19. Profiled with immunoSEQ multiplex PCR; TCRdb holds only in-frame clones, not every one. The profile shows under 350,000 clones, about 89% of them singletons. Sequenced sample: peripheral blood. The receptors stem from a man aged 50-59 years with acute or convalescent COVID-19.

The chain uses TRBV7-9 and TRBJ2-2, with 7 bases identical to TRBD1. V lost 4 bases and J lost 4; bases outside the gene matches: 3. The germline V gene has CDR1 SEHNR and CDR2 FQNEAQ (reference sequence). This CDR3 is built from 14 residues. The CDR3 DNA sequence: TGTGCCAGCAGCTCCAGACAGGGCACCGGGGAGCTGTTTTTT. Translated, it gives CASSSRQGTGELFF.

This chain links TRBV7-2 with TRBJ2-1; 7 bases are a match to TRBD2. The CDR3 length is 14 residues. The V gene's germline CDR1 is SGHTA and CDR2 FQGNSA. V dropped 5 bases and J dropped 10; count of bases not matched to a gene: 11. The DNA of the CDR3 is TGTGCCAGCAGCCCAGGGACTACCCCGGGGGAGCAGTTCTTC. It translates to CASSPGTTPGEQFF.

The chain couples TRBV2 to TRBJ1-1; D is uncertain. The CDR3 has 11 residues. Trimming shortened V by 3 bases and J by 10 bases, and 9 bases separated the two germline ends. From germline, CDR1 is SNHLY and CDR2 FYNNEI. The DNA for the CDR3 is TGTGCCAGCAGTGAGTACCGAGGAGCTTTCTTT. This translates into CASSEYRGAFF.

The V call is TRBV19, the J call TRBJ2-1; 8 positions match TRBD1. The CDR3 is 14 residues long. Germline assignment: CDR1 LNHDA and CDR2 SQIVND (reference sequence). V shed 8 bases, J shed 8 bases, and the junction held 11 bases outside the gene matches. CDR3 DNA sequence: TGTGCCAGTCGTCCAGGGGGCATTAACTATGAGCAGTTCTTC. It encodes CASRPGGINYEQFF.

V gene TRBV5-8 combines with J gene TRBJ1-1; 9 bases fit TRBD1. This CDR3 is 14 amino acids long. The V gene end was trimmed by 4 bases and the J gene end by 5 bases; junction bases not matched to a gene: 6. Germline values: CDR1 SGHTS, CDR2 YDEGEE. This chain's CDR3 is CASSATGGRTEAFF. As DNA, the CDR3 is TGTGCCAGCAGCGCGACAGGGGGGAGGACTGAAGCTTTCTTT.

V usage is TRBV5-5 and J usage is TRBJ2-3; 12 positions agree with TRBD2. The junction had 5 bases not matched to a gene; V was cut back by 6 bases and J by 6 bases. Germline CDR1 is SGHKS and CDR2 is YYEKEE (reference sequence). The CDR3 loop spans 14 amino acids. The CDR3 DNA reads TGTGCCAGCAACCCGACTAGCGGGGGTGATACGCAGTATTTT. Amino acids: CASNPTSGGDTQYF.

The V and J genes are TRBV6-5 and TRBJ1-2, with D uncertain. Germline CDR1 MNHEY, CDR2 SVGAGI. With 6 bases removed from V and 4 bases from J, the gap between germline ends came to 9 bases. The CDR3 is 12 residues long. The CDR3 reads CASRWSGYGYTF. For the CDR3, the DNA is TGTGCCAGCAGGTGGAGTGGCTATGGCTACACCTTC.

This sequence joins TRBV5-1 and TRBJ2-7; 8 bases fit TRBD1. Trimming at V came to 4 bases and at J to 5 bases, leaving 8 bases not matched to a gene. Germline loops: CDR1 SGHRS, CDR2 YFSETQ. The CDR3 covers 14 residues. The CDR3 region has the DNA TGCGCCAGCAGCCTCGGACAGGGCCACGACGAGCAGTACTTC. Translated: CASSLGQGHDEQYF.

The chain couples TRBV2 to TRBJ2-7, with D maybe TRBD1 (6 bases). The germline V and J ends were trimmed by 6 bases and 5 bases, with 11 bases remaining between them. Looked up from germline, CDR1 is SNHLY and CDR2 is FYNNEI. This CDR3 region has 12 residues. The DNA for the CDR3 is TGTGCCAGCAGGGGGGCAGGGGACGAGCAGTACTTC. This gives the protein CASRGAGDEQYF. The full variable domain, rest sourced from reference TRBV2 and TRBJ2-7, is EPEVTQTPSHQVTQMGQEVILRCVPISNHLYFYWYRQILGQKVEFLVSFYNNEISEKSEIFDDQFSVERPDGSNFTLKIRSTKLEDSAMYFCASRGAGDEQYFGPGTRLTVT.

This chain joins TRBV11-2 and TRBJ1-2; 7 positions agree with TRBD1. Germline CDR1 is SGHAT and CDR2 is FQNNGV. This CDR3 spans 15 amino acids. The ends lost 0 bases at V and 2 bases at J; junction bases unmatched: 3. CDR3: CASSLEGGQNYGYTF. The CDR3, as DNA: TGTGCCAGCAGCTTAGAGGGGGGACAGAACTATGGCTACACCTTC.

The CDR3 bases are TGTGCCAGCATGACCAGGGATGGCTACACCTTC. Its translation is CASMTRDGYTF. This chain links TRBV12-3 or TRBV12-4 with TRBJ1-2; the D gene is possibly TRBD1 (5 bases). The CDR3 is 11 residues long. Trimming took off 7 bases at V and 6 bases at J, with 9 bases between the two ends.

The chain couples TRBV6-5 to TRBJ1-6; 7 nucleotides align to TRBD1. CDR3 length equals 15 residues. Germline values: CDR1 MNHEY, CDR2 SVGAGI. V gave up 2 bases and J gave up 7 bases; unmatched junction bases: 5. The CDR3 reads CASSYRGTANSPLHF. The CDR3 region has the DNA TGTGCCAGCAGTTACCGAGGGACAGCAAATTCACCCCTCCACTTT.

The CDR3 region has the DNA TGTGCCAGCAGCCCCGGGGGAACAGATACGCAGTATTTT. Translation gives CASSPGGTDTQYF. J is TRBJ2-3 and V is TRBV5-6, with TRBD2 as a possible D gene (6 bases). Trimming removed 4 bases from V and 3 bases from J, with 9 bases in between. The CDR3 totals 13 residues. Germline V CDR1 and CDR2: SGHDT, YYEEEE.

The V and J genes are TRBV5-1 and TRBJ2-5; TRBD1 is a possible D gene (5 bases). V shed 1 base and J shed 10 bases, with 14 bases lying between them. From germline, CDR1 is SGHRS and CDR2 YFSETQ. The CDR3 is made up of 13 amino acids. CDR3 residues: CASSLFSGPIQYF. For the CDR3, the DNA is TGCGCCAGCAGCTTGTTCTCAGGGCCAATCCAGTACTTC.

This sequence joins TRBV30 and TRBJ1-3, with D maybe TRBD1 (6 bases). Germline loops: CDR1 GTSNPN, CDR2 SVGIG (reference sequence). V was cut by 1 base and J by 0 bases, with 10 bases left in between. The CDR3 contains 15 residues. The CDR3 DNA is TGTGCCTGGAGTGGGACAGCCGCCTCTGGAAACACCATATATTTT. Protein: CAWSGTAASGNTIYF.

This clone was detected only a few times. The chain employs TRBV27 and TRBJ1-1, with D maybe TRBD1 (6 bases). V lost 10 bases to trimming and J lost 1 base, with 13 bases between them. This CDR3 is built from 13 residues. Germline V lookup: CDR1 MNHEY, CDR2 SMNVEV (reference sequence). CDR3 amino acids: CAIMGRGNTEAFF. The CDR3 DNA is TGTGCCATAATGGGCAGGGGGAACACTGAAGCTTTCTTT.

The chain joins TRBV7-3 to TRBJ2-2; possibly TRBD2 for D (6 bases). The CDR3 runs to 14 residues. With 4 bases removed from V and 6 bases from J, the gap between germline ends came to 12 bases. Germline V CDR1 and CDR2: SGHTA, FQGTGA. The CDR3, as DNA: TGTGCCAGCAGCTCCCGGCGGGGCCCCGGGGAGCTGTTTTTT. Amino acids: CASSSRRGPGELFF.

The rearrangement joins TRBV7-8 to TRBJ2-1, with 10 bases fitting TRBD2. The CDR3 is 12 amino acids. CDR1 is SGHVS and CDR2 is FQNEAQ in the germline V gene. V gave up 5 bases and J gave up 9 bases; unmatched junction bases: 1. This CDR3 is CASSRTSGEQFF. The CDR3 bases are TGTGCCAGCAGCCGGACTAGCGGTGAGCAGTTCTTC.

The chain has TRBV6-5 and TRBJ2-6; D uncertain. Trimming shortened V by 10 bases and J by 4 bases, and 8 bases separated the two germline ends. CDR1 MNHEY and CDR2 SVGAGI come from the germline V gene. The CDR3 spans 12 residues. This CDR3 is CATAAGANVLTF. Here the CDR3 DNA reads TGTGCCACGGCGGCGGGGGCCAACGTCCTGACTTTC.

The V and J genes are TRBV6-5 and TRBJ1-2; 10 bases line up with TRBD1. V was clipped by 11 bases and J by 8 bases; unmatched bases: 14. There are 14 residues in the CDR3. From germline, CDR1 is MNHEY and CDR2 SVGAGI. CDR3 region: CACQSPGQGPGYTF. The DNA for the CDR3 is TGTGCCTGCCAATCCCCGGGACAGGGGCCCGGCTACACCTTC.

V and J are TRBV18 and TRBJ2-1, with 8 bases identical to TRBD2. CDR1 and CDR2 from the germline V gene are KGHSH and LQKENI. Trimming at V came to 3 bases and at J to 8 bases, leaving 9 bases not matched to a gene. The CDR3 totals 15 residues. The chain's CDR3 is CASSPPGGARDEQFF. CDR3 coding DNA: TGTGCCAGCTCACCGCCGGGGGGGGCACGGGATGAGCAGTTCTTC.